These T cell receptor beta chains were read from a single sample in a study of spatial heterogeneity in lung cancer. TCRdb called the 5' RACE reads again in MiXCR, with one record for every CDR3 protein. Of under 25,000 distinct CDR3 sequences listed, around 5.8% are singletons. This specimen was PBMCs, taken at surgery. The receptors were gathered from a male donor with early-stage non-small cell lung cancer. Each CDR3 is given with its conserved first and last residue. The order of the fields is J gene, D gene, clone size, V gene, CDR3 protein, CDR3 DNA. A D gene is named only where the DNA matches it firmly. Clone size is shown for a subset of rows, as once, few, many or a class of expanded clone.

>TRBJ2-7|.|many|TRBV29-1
CSVRGQGGYEQYF
TGCAGCGTTCGAGGGCAGGGCGGCTACGAGCAGTACTTC
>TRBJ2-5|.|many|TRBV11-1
CASSSLASPGETQYF
TGTGCCAGCAGCTCTCTAGCTTCCCCCGGGGAGACCCAGTACTTC
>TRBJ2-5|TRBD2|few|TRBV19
CASSTDGLAAIQETQYF
TGTGCCAGTAGTACCGACGGACTAGCGGCTATACAAGAGACCCAGTACTTC
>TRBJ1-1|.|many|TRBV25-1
CASTQWSATEAFF
TGTGCCAGCACCCAATGGTCGGCCACTGAAGCTTTCTTT
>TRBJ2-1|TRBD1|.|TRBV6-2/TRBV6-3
CATAGTGLDEQFF
TGTGCCACCGCGGGGACAGGGCTGGATGAGCAGTTCTTC
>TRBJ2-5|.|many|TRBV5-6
CASNSIPGHTKQPQYF
TGTGCCAGCAACTCGATTCCGGGCCACACGAAGCAGCCCCAGTACTTC
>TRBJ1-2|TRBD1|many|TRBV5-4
CASSLRGQGNYGYTF
TGTGCCAGCAGCTTACGCGGACAGGGAAACTATGGCTACACCTTC
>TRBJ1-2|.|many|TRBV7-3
CASSFPDGYGYTF
TGTGCCAGCAGCTTCCCCGACGGTTATGGCTACACCTTC
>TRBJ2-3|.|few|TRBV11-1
CASSLATRDGGTDTQYF
TGTGCCAGCAGCTTAGCGACCAGGGATGGAGGCACAGATACGCAGTATTTT
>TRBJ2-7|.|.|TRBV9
CASSPGGPNYEQYF
TGTGCCAGCAGCCCCGGGGGCCCCAACTACGAGCAGTACTTC
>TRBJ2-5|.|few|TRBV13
CASSLMGAQYF
TGTGCCAGCAGCCTCATGGGGGCCCAGTACTTC
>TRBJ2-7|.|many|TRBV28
CASSLIDRATAYEQYF
TGTGCCAGCAGTTTAATCGACCGGGCGACAGCCTACGAGCAGTACTTC
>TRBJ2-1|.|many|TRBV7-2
CASSFKGGNEQFF
TGTGCCAGCAGCTTTAAAGGGGGTAATGAGCAGTTCTTC
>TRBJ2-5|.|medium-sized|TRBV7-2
CASSLQETQYF
TGTGCCAGCAGCCTCCAAGAGACCCAGTACTTC
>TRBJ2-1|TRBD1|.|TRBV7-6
CASSSDRGGEQFF
TGTGCCAGCAGCTCGGACAGGGGTGGTGAGCAGTTCTTC
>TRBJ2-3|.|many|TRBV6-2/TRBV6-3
CASSSRENTQYF
TGTGCCAGCAGCTCTAGGGAGAATACGCAGTATTTT
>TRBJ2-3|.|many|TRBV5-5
CASSPGWERDTQYF
TGTGCCAGCAGCCCGGGGTGGGAGAGAGATACGCAGTATTTT
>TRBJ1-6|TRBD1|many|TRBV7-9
CASSFSPGQEGYENSPLHF
TGTGCCAGCAGCTTCAGTCCGGGACAGGAAGGGTATGAAAATTCACCCCTCCACTTT
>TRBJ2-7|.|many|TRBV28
CASSLLGAPTYEQYF
TGTGCCAGCAGTTTATTGGGTGCTCCGACCTACGAGCAGTACTTC
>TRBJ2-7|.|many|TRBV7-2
CASSLGGPYEQYF
TGTGCCAGCAGCTTAGGCGGACCCTACGAGCAGTACTTC
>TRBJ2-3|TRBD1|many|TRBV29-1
CSVKGSGQLGETDTQYF
TGCAGCGTTAAAGGCTCGGGACAGCTGGGCGAGACAGATACGCAGTATTTT
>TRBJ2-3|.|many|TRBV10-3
CAISEPPGRTDTQYF
TGTGCCATCAGTGAGCCCCCGGGGCGCACAGATACGCAGTATTTT
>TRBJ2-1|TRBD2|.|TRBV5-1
CASSLAGDYNEQFF
TGCGCCAGCAGCCTGGCGGGGGACTACAATGAGCAGTTCTTC
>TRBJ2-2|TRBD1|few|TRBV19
CASSLTGGDTGELFF
TGTGCCAGTAGCCTGACAGGGGGCGACACCGGGGAGCTGTTTTTT